The rows below give T cell receptor beta chains drawn from one sample of a study of glioma-infiltrating T cells. From the multiplex PCR reads, TCRdb called clonotypes with MiXCR, one entry per CDR3 protein. The table includes about 180,000 distinct CDR3 sequences, around 40% detected once. Sequenced sample: glioma tissue, nonneoplastic brain tissue, or PBMCs (not recorded which). The receptor set was obtained from a human donor with low-grade glioma or glioblastoma, undergoing nonglioma brain surgery, or in good health (not recorded which). The conserved cysteine and the conserved F or W are not part of the CDR3 here.

v_gene	j_gene	CDR3aa
TRBV14	TRBJ1-1	ASTTDTNTEAF
TRBV4-2	TRBJ1-1	ASSPSSGGMNTEAF
TRBV29-1	TRBJ2-1	SVVGLAGGGYNEQF
TRBV29-1	TRBJ2-7	SVQESGYEQY
TRBV27	TRBJ2-1	ASSFFSGNEQF
TRBV5-4	TRBJ1-2	ASSISAINYGYT
TRBV6-1	TRBJ2-3	ASKRLAEPDTQY
TRBV12-3/TRBV12-4	TRBJ2-7	ASRLAGGWEQY
TRBV27	TRBJ2-1	ASSPGTFNEQF
TRBV20-1	TRBJ1-1	SAAGRKRINTEAF
TRBV19	TRBJ1-5	ASSIPGTGQPQH
TRBV20-1	TRBJ2-5	SALNYGSETQY
TRBV27	TRBJ1-5	ASSLSAGGNQPQH
TRBV13	TRBJ2-7	ASSFRGAGINYEQY
TRBV19	TRBJ1-1	ASSQQGVGTEAF
TRBV28	TRBJ2-7	ASSSAIGYYEQY
TRBV28	TRBJ2-3	ASRARGADTQY
TRBV20-1	TRBJ2-7	SALAGLTYEQY
TRBV28	TRBJ2-1	ASRSNNEQF
TRBV11-2	TRBJ1-1	ASSKTYPAEAF
TRBV4-1	TRBJ1-2	ASSQALYGYT
TRBV5-4	TRBJ2-3	ASSSLLAGEDTQY
TRBV10-3	TRBJ2-3	AISESTKGGNTQY
TRBV9	TRBJ2-5	ASSVGQAQETQY
TRBV9	TRBJ1-2	ASKNLDRGDGYT
TRBV18	TRBJ1-1	ASSPETGDTEAF
TRBV29-1	TRBJ2-7	SAVGGLGNYEQY
TRBV29-1	TRBJ1-1	SVEDPFTEAF
TRBV28	TRBJ1-4	ASSTPRQGTLEKLF
TRBV5-1	TRBJ2-1	ASSGGGHNEQF
TRBV19	TRBJ1-1	ASSTTANTEAF
TRBV3-1	TRBJ2-3	ASGPGSTDTQY
TRBV10-3	TRBJ1-1	AISLQGRGTEAF
TRBV20-1	TRBJ1-5	SAIRGEHNQPQH
TRBV7-9	TRBJ2-1	ASSPSPTGGSYNEQF
TRBV27	TRBJ2-2	VSSPHRERAGELF
TRBV7-2	TRBJ2-4	ASSLELAPAKNIQY
TRBV12-3/TRBV12-4	TRBJ1-1	ASSLRGGQMAF
TRBV7-9	TRBJ2-3	ASSRAGQGLDTQY
TRBV7-2	TRBJ1-2	ASSLDLGRGPKNYGYT
TRBV3-1	TRBJ1-1	ASGDRGLAEAF
TRBV20-1	TRBJ2-3	SARSGRGDPDTQY
TRBV15	TRBJ2-7	ATSSPGIREYEQY
TRBV19	TRBJ2-3	ASSQTGVGTDTQY
TRBV20-1	TRBJ2-7	SARDVRTSGPYEQY
TRBV10-3	TRBJ1-2	AISELTDGYT
TRBV5-1	TRBJ2-2	ASSWPDTGELL
TRBV18	TRBJ1-1	ASSPSGGVMNTEAF
TRBV11-2	TRBJ1-2	ASSLYHANYGYT
TRBV5-1	TRBJ2-3	ASSSGTYHYTDTQY
TRBV6-2/TRBV6-3	TRBJ2-7	ASSYMAGGQYEQY
TRBV28	TRBJ2-7	ASSSMDRGGYEQY
TRBV27	TRBJ1-5	ASSEYGGAQPQH
TRBV7-2	TRBJ2-3	ASSLAADTQY
TRBV11-2	TRBJ1-6	ASSWGTGDSPLH